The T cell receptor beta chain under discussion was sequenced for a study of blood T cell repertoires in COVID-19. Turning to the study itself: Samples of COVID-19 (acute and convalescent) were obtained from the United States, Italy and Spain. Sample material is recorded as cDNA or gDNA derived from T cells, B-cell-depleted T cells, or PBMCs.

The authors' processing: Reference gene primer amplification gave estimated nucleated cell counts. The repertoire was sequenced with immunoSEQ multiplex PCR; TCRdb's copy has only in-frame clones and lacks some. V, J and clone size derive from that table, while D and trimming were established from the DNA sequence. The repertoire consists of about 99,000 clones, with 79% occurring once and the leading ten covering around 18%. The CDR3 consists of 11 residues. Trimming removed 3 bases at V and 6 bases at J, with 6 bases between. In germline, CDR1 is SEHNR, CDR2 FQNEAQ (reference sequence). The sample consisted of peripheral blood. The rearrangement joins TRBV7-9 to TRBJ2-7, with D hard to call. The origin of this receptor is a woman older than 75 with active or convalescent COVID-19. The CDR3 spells CASSLYGEQYF. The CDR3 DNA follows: TGTGCCAGCAGCTTGTACGGCGAGCAGTACTTC.